This note documents a single T cell receptor (beta chain) sequence. This clonotype was counted a few times. No cognate antigen has been identified for it. No much larger clonotype is one base removed from it; base qualities were not supplied. Relative to germline, V is missing 11 bases and J is missing 1 base, with 10 bases of the junction outside any gene match. The germline V gene sets CDR1 to ENHRY and CDR2 to SYGVKD. Including cysteine and phenylalanine, the CDR3 has 15 amino acids. Only the CDR3 region is kept as DNA, spanning 45 bases read in frame from base 1. This entry belongs to a study of read filtering for tumor transcriptome and immune sequencing (dated by TCRdb to 2020 to 2021). A note on the overall study: The cohort was composed of some 16 male and some 15 female patients, with a mean age of about 68 years and an age range of roughly 40 to 80. Whole-transcriptome libraries were prepared with the TruSeq RNA Access Library Prep Kit after DNase treatment. The study compared TCR repertoires from targeted immune repertoire sequencing and bulk whole-transcriptome sequencing run on the same bone marrow samples. As a main aim, a read-filtering strategy for immune repertoire data was addressed, with the specific question being whether clonotypes supported by a single read should be removed. TCR-region mapped reads per sample ranged from about 3.5 to 11 million with IR-seq versus only about 75 to 1,400 with RNA-seq. By revised international staging, eight or nine patients were R-ISS I, around 15 were R-ISS II and more than five were R-ISS III.

The Immunoverse kit was used to build TCR libraries from 400 ng RNA, with molecular barcoded adaptors covering alpha/delta and beta/gamma chains. The same RNA used for transcriptome sequencing was used for TCR library preparation. Sequencing of the TCR libraries was done on an Illumina HiSeq 4000 with 2 x 150 cycles. The original methods were these. TCR reads were aligned to human V, D, J and C references and assembled into CDR3 clonotypes with MiXCR, including quality filtering and error correction. The tcR package in R was used for analysis of clonotype counts and gene usage diversity. For inspection of raw mapping reads, RNA-seq reads were mapped by STAR aligner version 2.5.3a onto GRCh37 of the human genome. To test the effect of sequencing depth on detected clonotypes, IR-seq fastq files were randomly downsampled using Seqtk 1.3. The public reads were quality trimmed at Q25 with fastp and then assembled into clones with MiXCR by TCRdb, keeping productive beta chains. Merged by CDR3 protein, the rows form single entries marked with the most common genes and DNA. Here the V and J calls rest on TCRdb's processing, not on the authors' analysis. This sample holds roughly 82,000 distinct CDR3 sequences; roughly an eighth were observed only once. The ten largest clones take up just under 15% of the sample.

Every patient had bone marrow sampled at the time of active disease. Isolation of bone marrow mononuclear cells was performed by Ficoll-Hypaque density gradient centrifugation. Myeloma plasma cells were removed and CD138-negative cells were collected by negative selection after labeling with CD138 magnetic microbeads on a MACS separator. Flow cytometry on an Attune NxT with CD138 antibodies was used to check the purity of the isolated cells. TRIzol reagent was used to extract total RNA, which was then quantified with a NanoDrop spectrophotometer. For each patient, the CD138-negative bone marrow sample underwent paired RNA-seq and IR-seq. The paper's findings and limits, for the study overall: Single-read clonotypes made up 80% to 85% of clonotypes but only 3% to 4.5% of total reads in IR-seq, compared with approximately 75% of clonotypes and 35% to 55% of reads in RNA-seq. The sorted CD138-negative fraction was composed of a mixed bone marrow immune population rather than of purified T cells. Compared with RNA-seq, IR-seq captured clonotypes at much greater depth and more reliably, and a smaller IR-seq throughput was enough to identify most of the shared clonotypes. The correlation between IR-seq and RNA-seq shared clonotype proportions rose when single-read clonotypes were removed.

The V and J segments used are TRBV10-3 and TRBJ2-2, with 7 central nucleotides matching TRBD1. The TCR originated in a donor at least 40 years old with multiple myeloma. The sequencing input was a population of CD138-negative cells sorted from bone marrow. The cell subset or site label corresponds to: bone marrow mononuclear cells depleted of CD138+ plasma/myeloma cells by negative magnetic selection. The CDR3 has the sequence CASGPGQQNTGELFF. The nucleotide sequence reads TGTGCCTCTGGCCCGGGACAGCAGAACACCGGGGAGCTGTTTTTT.